These 32 T cell receptor beta chains originate from one sample sequenced in a study of T-cell reconstitution after alpha-beta-depleted transplantation in children. Unique molecular identifiers were incorporated during preparation of the TCRbeta library. TCRdb called the PCR reads again in MiXCR, with one record for every CDR3 protein. There are some 550,000 distinct CDR3 sequences in the sample; approximately 16% occur only once, and approximately 3% lies in the top ten. The sample consisted of PBMCs from the stem cell graft donor, taken from the stem cell graft. The receptors were sampled from a human donor who donated a stem cell graft to a child with acute lymphoblastic leukemia.

The J gene is TRBJ1-1, the V gene TRBV19; maybe TRBD1 (5 bases). Trimming took 3 bases from V and 6 from J, leaving 14 bases between them. The germline gives CDR1 LNHDA, CDR2 SQIVND (reference sequence). This CDR3 is 14 amino acids long. CDR3 loop: CASSMGRVMAEAFF. DNA for the CDR3: TGTGCCAGTAGTATGGGGCGGGTGATGGCTGAAGCTTTCTTT.

This clonotype was counted only a few times. The V and J genes are TRBV27 and TRBJ1-1; 7 bases agree with TRBD1. The CDR3 is 15 amino acids. Germline CDR1 and CDR2: MNHEY and SMNVEV (reference sequence). V shed 4 bases and J 1 base; nucleotides not matched to a gene: 6. The CDR3 region has the DNA TGTGCCAGCAGTTCCCCCCGACAGGGGAACACTGAAGCTTTCTTT. Translated, it gives CASSSPRQGNTEAFF.

J is TRBJ2-2 and V is TRBV6-5; tentatively, D is TRBD1 (8 bases). Trimming shortened V by 2 bases and J by 3 bases, and 22 bases separated the two germline ends. CDR1 and CDR2 (germline): MNHEY, SVGAGI. CDR3 length: 19 amino acids. The CDR3 sequence is CASSYDRGLSGGYTGELFF. The CDR3 bases are TGTGCCAGCAGTTACGACAGGGGCTTGTCGGGAGGCTACACCGGGGAGCTGTTTTTT.

In this sample, this clonotype turned up a few times. The chain has TRBV3-1 and TRBJ1-6; D is unresolved. V was trimmed by 1 base and J by 9 bases, leaving 16 bases between them. Germline V gene data show CDR1 as LGHDT and CDR2 as YNNKEL (reference sequence). The CDR3 covers 16 residues. CDR3 DNA: TGTGCCAGCAGCCAAGGGGCCCGGGGTCGCGGTTCACCCCTCCACTTT. It yields the protein CASSQGARGRGSPLHF.

The V gene is TRBV5-1, the J gene TRBJ1-6, with 9 bases matching TRBD1. Germline values: CDR1 SGHRS, CDR2 YFSETQ. The ends lost 1 base at V and 10 bases at J; junction bases unmatched: 3. CDR3 size: 14 residues. For the CDR3, the DNA is TGCGCCAGCAGCTTGTACAGGGGGCTGTCACCCCTCCACTTT. Encoded protein: CASSLYRGLSPLHF.

V is TRBV29-1 and J is TRBJ1-2, with 9 bases aligning to TRBD1. Unmatched junction bases numbered 6, after V lost 6 bases and J lost 4 bases. This CDR3 is 13 amino acids long. Germline V gene lookup returns CDR1 SQVTM and CDR2 ANQGSEA. This CDR3 reads CSVVQGAVYGYTF. The CDR3 DNA reads as TGCAGCGTCGTACAGGGGGCAGTCTATGGCTACACCTTC.

In its sample, this clonotype was seen a few times. The chain combines TRBV7-3 with TRBJ1-2; D call uncertain. This CDR3 spans 14 amino acids. Trimming shortened V by 5 bases and J by 9 bases, and 19 bases separated the two germline ends. Germline CDR1 SGHTA, CDR2 FQGTGA. CDR3: CASSVGPTTERYTF. The DNA for the CDR3 is TGTGCCAGCAGCGTCGGACCGACAACAGAGCGCTACACCTTC.

The chain links TRBV5-8 to TRBJ1-5, with a possible D match to TRBD1 (6 bases). Looked up from germline, CDR1 is SGHTS and CDR2 is YDEGEE. This CDR3 comprises 15 residues. The V and J ends lost 5 bases and 1 base respectively, with 13 bases between them. The CDR3 here is CASRGGARSNQPQHF. The CDR3 nucleotides read TGTGCCAGCAGGGGGGGGGCGAGGAGCAATCAGCCCCAGCATTTT.

This chain links TRBV20-1 with TRBJ1-2, with a tentative D call TRBD1 (6 bases). V was pared by 4 bases and J by 4 bases, with 16 bases between. This CDR3 comprises 14 residues. The germline gives CDR1 DFQATT, CDR2 SNEGSKA (reference sequence). The CDR3 is CSATRGVIGYGYTF. The CDR3 coding sequence is TGCAGTGCTACGAGGGGGGTGATAGGCTATGGCTACACCTTC.

There are many counts of this clonotype. The J gene is TRBJ2-1, the V gene TRBV29-1; a possible D gene is TRBD2 (5 bases). The CDR3 contains 14 residues. V was trimmed by 1 base and J by 0 bases, leaving 7 bases between them. Germline V gives CDR1 SQVTM, CDR2 ANQGSEA. CDR3 sequence (DNA): TGCAGCGTTGAAGGGACTGGCTCCTACAATGAGCAGTTCTTC. It yields the protein CSVEGTGSYNEQFF.

The V gene is TRBV7-3, the J gene TRBJ2-3; no clear D. This CDR3 region has 15 residues. The germline gives CDR1 SGHTA, CDR2 FQGTGA. Trimming removed 0 bases from V and 4 bases from J, with 11 bases in between. The CDR3 loop is CASSLTSLEADTQYF. The DNA of the CDR3 is TGTGCCAGCAGCTTAACGAGCCTAGAAGCAGATACGCAGTATTTT.

This chain uses TRBV12-3 or TRBV12-4 with TRBJ1-5; 9 bases are shared with TRBD1. There are 11 residues in the CDR3. The V segment lost 3 bases and the J segment 13 bases; nucleotides outside the gene matches: 1. This CDR3 reads CASSFGTGQHF. CDR3 sequence (DNA): TGTGCCAGCAGTTTCGGGACAGGGCAGCATTTT.

A few counts support this clonotype. The chain recombines TRBV5-1 with TRBJ2-5; D gene uncertain. Germline V lookup: CDR1 SGHRS, CDR2 YFSETQ. The CDR3 loop spans 16 amino acids. V lost 0 bases to trimming and J lost 5 bases, with 17 bases between them. CDR3 coding DNA: TGCGCCAGCAGCTTGGAAGGCTCGATCTCCGGGGAGACCCAGTACTTC. As protein: CASSLEGSISGETQYF.

This clonotype appeared a few times. The genes are TRBV7-3 and TRBJ2-3; D unresolved. Germline V gene lookup returns CDR1 SGHTA and CDR2 FQGTGA. V lost 4 bases and J 0 bases, leaving 20 bases between the germline ends. The CDR3 is 18 residues long. CDR3: CASSSLLKGGLSTDTQYF. The DNA of the CDR3 is TGTGCCAGCAGCTCTTTGCTTAAAGGTGGCCTTAGCACAGATACGCAGTATTTT.

V and J are TRBV29-1 and TRBJ2-7, with 7 positions matching TRBD1. Trimming took 4 bases from V and 1 from J; bases not matched to a gene: 13. This CDR3 region has 16 residues. Germline CDR1 SQVTM, CDR2 ANQGSEA. The CDR3 DNA sequence: TGCAGCGTTGGGACCCCCGGGACAGTAGGATCCTACGAGCAGTACTTC. Its protein is CSVGTPGTVGSYEQYF.

This clonotype has just a few counts. The chain employs TRBV11-2 and TRBJ1-2; D is ambiguous. Deletions cut 3 bases from V and 3 bases from J, with 11 bases between. Germline V gene sequence: CDR1 SGHAT, CDR2 FQNNGV. This CDR3 is built from 14 residues. The CDR3 region is CASSLYAGDYGYTF. The CDR3 DNA follows: TGTGCCAGCAGCTTGTATGCTGGGGACTATGGCTACACCTTC. Based on the CDR3 plus reference TRBV11-2 and TRBJ1-2, the full variable domain is EAGVAQSPRYKIIEKRQSVAFWCNPISGHATLYWYQQILGQGPKLLIQFQNNGVVDDSQLPKDRFSAERLKGVDSTLKIQPAKLEDSAVYLCASSLYAGDYGYTFGSGTRLTVV.

V is TRBV15 and J is TRBJ2-2; maybe TRBD1 (6 bases). CDR3 length equals 16 residues. V was pared by 0 bases and J by 1 base, with 9 bases between. CDR1 and CDR2 (germline): LNHNV, YYDKDF (reference sequence). The CDR3 DNA sequence: TGTGCCACCAGCAGAGAAGGGGGATGGAACACCGGGGAGCTGTTTTTT. The encoded protein is CATSREGGWNTGELFF. Full variable domain (rest looked up from reference TRBV15 and TRBJ2-2): DAMVIQNPRYQVTQFGKPVTLSCSQTLNHNVMYWYQQKSSQAPKLLFHYYDKDFNNEADTPDNFQSRRPNTSFCFLDIRSPGLGDTAMYLCATSREGGWNTGELFFGEGSRLTVL.

This clonotype turned up a few times. The genes are TRBV19 and TRBJ2-1, with unresolved D. Germline V gives CDR1 LNHDA, CDR2 SQIVND (reference sequence). Trimming took 5 bases from V and 6 from J, leaving 17 bases between them. The CDR3 is 15 residues long. This CDR3 reads CASSPVGLSPNEQFF. The CDR3 DNA follows: TGTGCCAGTAGTCCCGTCGGCCTCTCCCCCAATGAGCAGTTCTTC.

The gene calls are TRBV21-1 and TRBJ2-5. TRBV21-1 is flagged as a pseudogene. This CDR3 is built from 17 residues. The CDR3 protein is CASSKKDPDVYQETQYF. Written as DNA, the CDR3 is TGTGCCAGCAGCAAAAAAGATCCGGACGTGTACCAAGAGACCCAGTACTTC.

The chain joins TRBV5-1 to TRBJ2-1, with 9 nucleotides matching TRBD2. The germline V gene encodes CDR1 SGHRS and CDR2 YFSETQ. The CDR3 loop spans 17 amino acids. V lost 0 bases to trimming and J lost 4 bases; unmatched junction nucleotides: 8. CDR3 in amino acids: CASSLGAAGGLYNEQFF. Here the CDR3 DNA reads TGCGCCAGCAGCTTGGGGGCGGCGGGAGGGTTATACAATGAGCAGTTCTTC.

The V gene is TRBV11-2, the J gene TRBJ2-3, with 8 bases identical to TRBD1. Unmatched junction bases numbered 6, after V lost 5 bases and J lost 2 bases. The CDR3 extends over 15 amino acids. Germline V gene sequence: CDR1 SGHAT, CDR2 FQNNGV. The CDR3 nucleotides read TGTGCCAGCAGCCAGGGGGCCAGGCCCACAGATACGCAGTATTTT. Translating it yields CASSQGARPTDTQYF.

V usage is TRBV7-9 and J usage is TRBJ2-7; unclear D gene. Trimming left V 5 bases short and J 2 bases short, with 10 bases between. Germline CDR1 reads SEHNR; CDR2 reads FQNEAQ (reference sequence). This CDR3 spans 13 amino acids. In DNA form, the CDR3 reads TGTGCCAGCAGCCCCGCAGCCGCCTACGAGCAGTACTTC. Amino acids: CASSPAAAYEQYF. Full variable domain (missing parts from reference TRBV7-9 and TRBJ2-7): DTGVSQNPRHKITKRGQNVTFRCDPISEHNRLYWYRQTLGQGPEFLTYFQNEAQLEKSRLLSDRFSAERPKGSFSTLEIQRTEQGDSAMYLCASSPAAAYEQYFGPGTRLTVT.

In this sample, this clonotype turned up many times. The chain employs TRBV5-1 and TRBJ2-1; D may be TRBD1 or TRBD2 (5 bases each). V gave up 3 bases and J gave up 2 bases, with 6 bases separating them. The CDR3 covers 13 residues. Germline V lookup: CDR1 SGHRS, CDR2 YFSETQ. The DNA for the CDR3 is TGCGCCAGCAGCTGGGGGACCTACAATGAGCAGTTCTTC. Translation gives CASSWGTYNEQFF.

This clonotype was seen more than once but under ten times. This chain joins TRBV12-3 or TRBV12-4 and TRBJ2-5, with 7 bases fitting TRBD2. CDR3 size: 16 residues. V trimming: 2 bases; J trimming: 2 bases; junction bases outside the gene matches: 8. CDR3 DNA sequence: TGTGCCAGCAGTTTAAGGGCCCGGACTAGGCAAGAGACCCAGTACTTC. Protein sequence: CASSLRARTRQETQYF.

There are a few counts of this clonotype. The chain links TRBV7-9 to TRBJ1-2; perhaps TRBD1 as D (6 bases). Germline values: CDR1 SEHNR, CDR2 FQNEAQ (reference sequence). With 5 bases removed from V and 8 bases from J, the gap between germline ends came to 12 bases. The CDR3 consists of 12 residues. This CDR3 reads CASSQTGGGYTF. The CDR3 nucleotides are TGTGCCAGCAGCCAGACAGGTGGAGGCTACACCTTC.

This clonotype was detected a few times. The rearrangement links TRBV20-1 to TRBJ2-3; 7 bases fit TRBD1. The V gene end was trimmed by 0 bases and the J gene end by 4 bases; junction bases not matched to a gene: 19. Germline CDR1 reads DFQATT; CDR2 reads SNEGSKA (reference sequence). CDR3 length equals 19 residues. The CDR3: CSARDQELRGTVPPDTQYF. The CDR3 DNA is TGCAGTGCTAGAGATCAGGAATTGAGGGGGACAGTCCCCCCAGATACGCAGTATTTT.

The chain joins TRBV6-1 to TRBJ1-5; D is uncertain. The CDR3 is 15 amino acids. V lost 6 bases and J lost 0, with 12 bases in between. Looked up from germline, CDR1 is MNHNS and CDR2 is SASEGT. The CDR3 coding sequence is TGTGCCAGCAGAAAATACAGCTATAGCAATCAGCCCCAGCATTTT. Encoded protein: CASRKYSYSNQPQHF.

This clonotype has just a few counts. The V call is TRBV15, the J call TRBJ2-1; 9 bases fit TRBD1. This CDR3 has 16 amino acids. Germline lookup yields CDR1 LNHNV and CDR2 YYDKDF (reference sequence). V lost 6 bases and J lost 7; bases outside the gene matches: 13. The CDR3 coding sequence is TGTGCCACCAGTGGGCAGTGGGGACAGGGAAAAAATGAGCAGTTCTTC. This codes for CATSGQWGQGKNEQFF.

This clonotype was counted only a few times. The rearrangement uses TRBV12-3 or TRBV12-4 and TRBJ1-5; D is uncertain. The CDR3 runs 16 residues. Trimming left V 3 bases short and J 0 bases short, with 12 bases between. The CDR3 is CASSFGTVYSNQPQHF. DNA for the CDR3: TGTGCCAGCAGTTTTGGTACAGTTTATAGCAATCAGCCCCAGCATTTT.

This clonotype was found a few times. V usage is TRBV12-3 or TRBV12-4 and J usage is TRBJ2-1; D is possibly TRBD2 (5 bases). The CDR3 runs to 14 residues. V was shortened by 2 bases and J by 8 bases, with 13 bases between the two germline ends. The CDR3 here is CASSLSLAGDEQFF. The CDR3 DNA sequence: TGTGCCAGCAGTTTATCTCTAGCTGGCGATGAGCAGTTCTTC.

This clonotype was detected only a few times. J is TRBJ1-1 and V is TRBV20-1; TRBD1 is a possible D gene (5 bases). Germline CDR1 is DFQATT and CDR2 is SNEGSKA (reference sequence). The CDR3 is made up of 13 amino acids. Trimming cost V 5 bases and J 0 bases, with 10 bases left between them. This chain's CDR3 is CSAGGLLNTEAFF. The CDR3 nucleotides are TGCAGTGCTGGGGGACTGTTGAACACTGAAGCTTTCTTT.

J is TRBJ2-7 and V is TRBV7-6; D not certain. Germline V lookup: CDR1 SGHVS, CDR2 FNYEAQ. The CDR3 spans 12 residues. Trimming cost V 8 bases and J 8 bases, with 16 bases left between them. In DNA form, the CDR3 reads TGTGCCAGCTCCGGCGAAGGAGCACAGCAGTACTTC. Translated: CASSGEGAQQYF. Drawing the rest from reference TRBV7-6 and TRBJ2-7, the complete variable domain is GAGVSQSPRYKVTKRGQDVALRCDPISGHVSLYWYRQALGQGPEFLTYFNYEAQQDKSGLPNDRFSAERPEGSISTLTIQRTEQRDSAMYRCASSGEGAQQYFGPGTRLTVT.